This T cell receptor (beta chain) was sequenced for a study of CD8 T cells in ankylosing spondylitis. General study points: Reportedly, significant enrichment of disease-linked clones occurred in matched ankylosing spondylitis synovial fluid. Seven to nine highly homologous variants made up a TCR beta motif, and this motif appeared characteristic of ankylosing spondylitis blood.

The CDR3 spans 15 residues. Looked up from germline, CDR1 is LNHNV and CDR2 is YYDKDF (reference sequence). V trimming: 3 bases; J trimming: 7 bases; junction bases outside the gene matches: 9. TCRdb re-called the 5' RACE reads through MiXCR, storing one row per CDR3 protein. In the table there are approximately 300,000 distinct CDR3 sequences, 8% of which are singletons. Only a few counts were recorded for this clonotype. Antigen: not known. The chain employs TRBV15 and TRBJ2-5, with 9 bases matching TRBD1. The clonotype was recovered from a male donor with ankylosing spondylitis. The sample was blood, either unsorted or a sorted T cell fraction (not recorded which). The CDR3 nucleotides are TGTGCCACCAGCAGGTTAACAGGGGGCTGGGTGACCCAGTACTTC. Encoded protein: CATSRLTGGWVTQYF.